This entry lists 29 T cell receptor beta chains sequenced from one sample in a study of spatial heterogeneity in lung cancer. A single record per CDR3 protein comes from TCRdb applying MiXCR to the 5' RACE reads. This sample yields several thousand distinct CDR3 sequences, of which approximately 25% are seen a single time; around 23% belongs to the top ten. The time point was: sample taken at primary tumor resection. Unsorted tumor, nontumor lung tissue or cryopreserved PBMC supplied the whole RNA. Here the sequenced sample was PBMCs, taken at surgery. These receptors were collected from a female donor with early-stage non-small cell lung cancer.

In this sample, this clonotype turned up a few times. In a library made to pick up alpha chains, this beta chain is a stray read with a size that means little. The V gene is TRBV7-2, the J gene TRBJ2-2; D call uncertain. Trimming stripped 2 bases from V and 7 bases from J, with 17 bases between. The CDR3 runs to 16 residues. Per the germline V gene, CDR1 is SGHTA and CDR2 is FQGNSA. The CDR3 reads CASSLKSQVIGGELFF. The CDR3 DNA reads as TGTGCCAGCAGCTTAAAATCTCAGGTCATAGGCGGGGAGCTGTTTTTT.

Sample share makes this clonotype medium-sized. Within a library made for alpha chains, this beta chain is off target, and its count is uninformative. CDR3 in DNA: TGCAGTGCTACCGGGACTAGCGGGATCCGGAACAATGAGCAGTTCTTC. It specifies CSATGTSGIRNNEQFF. The chain has TRBV20-1 and TRBJ2-1; 13 bases align to TRBD2. J gave up 5 bases and V 4 bases, and 8 bases lay outside the gene matches. CDR1 and CDR2 (germline): DFQATT, SNEGSKA (reference sequence). This CDR3 comprises 16 residues.

Relative to its sample, this clonotype is medium-sized. This beta chain is an unintended read in a library built for alpha chains; its size means little. The chain uses TRBV2 and TRBJ2-5; D may match TRBD1 or TRBD2 (5 bases each). The CDR3 loop spans 13 amino acids. Germline CDR1 and CDR2: SNHLY and FYNNEI. The germline V and J ends were trimmed by 6 bases and 5 bases, with 13 bases remaining between them. The DNA of the CDR3 is TGTGCCAGCAGCCGGGACCTCAGGGAGACCCAGTACTTC. Residues: CASSRDLRETQYF.

Points on this clonotype: A library made for alpha chains picked up this beta chain off target, so its size means little. V usage is TRBV6-6 and J usage is TRBJ2-3, with 12 bases aligning to TRBD2. The V gene end was trimmed by 7 bases and the J gene end by 6 bases; junction bases not matched to a gene: 8. This CDR3 contains 15 residues. CDR1 MNHNY and CDR2 SVGAGI come from the germline V gene (reference sequence). CDR3 in DNA: TGTGCCAGCAAACCGGGACTAGCGGGTTTGGATACGCAGTATTTT. Protein product: CASKPGLAGLDTQYF.

This clonotype rates as medium-sized. Since the library was made to target alpha chains, this beta chain is a stray read and its abundance is not meaningful. The chain's CDR3 is CSASVGGQSSYNEQFF. Written as DNA, the CDR3 is TGCAGTGCTAGCGTGGGGGGGCAGAGCTCCTACAATGAGCAGTTCTTC. The rearrangement links TRBV20-1 to TRBJ2-1, with a tentative D call TRBD2 (7 bases). Trimming removed 3 bases at V and 0 bases at J, with 15 bases between. There are 16 residues in the CDR3. Germline-derived CDR1 and CDR2 are DFQATT and SNEGSKA (reference sequence).

This clonotype was seen a handful of times. This beta chain is a stray read from a library made for alpha chains; its abundance is not meaningful. This rearrangement joins TRBV13 to TRBJ2-5, with D tentatively TRBD1 (6 bases). Germline V gives CDR1 PRHDT, CDR2 FYEKMQ (reference sequence). The CDR3 extends over 14 amino acids. V gave up 4 bases and J gave up 4 bases, with 13 bases separating them. Here the CDR3 reads CASSSLRGGETQYF. CDR3 coding DNA: TGTGCCAGCAGCTCACTCCGAGGGGGAGAGACCCAGTACTTC.

Judged by abundance, this clonotype is medium-sized. Found in a library prepared for alpha chains, this beta chain is an off-target read, and its abundance has little meaning. This sequence joins TRBV4-3 and TRBJ2-5, with 8 bases matching TRBD2. V shed 1 base, J shed 5 bases, and the junction held 3 bases outside the gene matches. The germline CDR1 and CDR2 sequences are LGHNA and YSLEER. There are 14 residues in the CDR3. The CDR3 reads CASSQGAGAETQYF. CDR3 DNA: TGCGCCAGCAGCCAAGGAGCGGGAGCGGAGACCCAGTACTTC.

A word on this clonotype: Because this beta chain is a stray read in a library intended to capture alpha chains, its abundance should not be given much weight. The chain recombines TRBV28 with TRBJ2-7; 7 bases map to TRBD2. From germline, CDR1 is MDHEN and CDR2 SYDVKM. This CDR3 comprises 15 residues. With 5 bases clipped from V and 6 bases from J, the junction kept 13 bases outside the gene matches. The CDR3 coding sequence is TGTGCCAGCAGTCAATATGGCCCCCCGGGGGGCGAGCAGTACTTC. It translates to CASSQYGPPGGEQYF.

This clonotype was counted only a few times. This beta chain came through as a stray read in a library set up for alpha chains, and its size says little. This chain uses TRBV25-1 with TRBJ2-1, with 7 nucleotides matching TRBD2. V shed 5 bases and J 7 bases; nucleotides not matched to a gene: 23. The CDR3 contains 19 residues. Germline values: CDR1 MGHDK, CDR2 SYGVNS. The CDR3 loop is CASSYKVGGTGGVGNEQFF. DNA for the CDR3: TGTGCCAGCAGTTATAAGGTGGGGGGGACGGGAGGAGTAGGGAATGAGCAGTTCTTC.

This clonotype rates as large (0.1 to 1%). For a library built for alpha chains, this beta chain is a stray read; little rests on its size. This CDR3 is CASSLEAGTGLGEQYF. In DNA, the CDR3 is TGTGCCAGCAGCTTAGAAGCCGGGACAGGTCTTGGAGAGCAGTACTTC. J is TRBJ2-7 and V is TRBV7-2; TRBD1 agrees at 8 bases. CDR3 length: 16 residues. Germline lookup yields CDR1 SGHTA and CDR2 FQGNSA. V trimming: 1 base; J trimming: 7 bases; junction bases outside the gene matches: 12.

Remarks on this clonotype: Because the library targeted alpha chains, this beta chain is an off-target read whose size means little. The chain carries TRBV29-1 and TRBJ1-1; D ambiguous. V gave up 8 bases and J gave up 0 bases, with 13 bases separating them. This CDR3 is built from 13 residues. From germline, CDR1 is SQVTM and CDR2 ANQGSEA. CDR3 nucleotides: TGCAGCTATATGATGGGCCTGAACACTGAAGCTTTCTTT. This codes for CSYMMGLNTEAFF.

On this clonotype itself: Since the library was made to target alpha chains, this beta chain is a stray read and its abundance is not meaningful. The V call is TRBV28, the J call TRBJ2-7; the D is unclear. This CDR3 comprises 15 residues. Looked up from germline, CDR1 is MDHEN and CDR2 is SYDVKM. The V gene lost 2 bases and the J gene lost 3 bases, with 14 bases spanning the gap. The CDR3 region is CASSLVPFANYEQYF. CDR3 coding DNA: TGTGCCAGCAGTTTAGTCCCCTTCGCAAACTACGAGCAGTACTTC.

A word on this clonotype: This beta chain is off target for a library built for alpha chains, so its abundance means little. The rearrangement links TRBV12-3 or TRBV12-4 to TRBJ2-7; D is ambiguous. The CDR3 loop spans 11 amino acids. The V end lost 6 bases, the J end lost 3 bases, and 6 bases lay between the germline ends. CDR3 sequence reads: CASRTDYEQYF. In DNA, the CDR3 is TGTGCCAGCAGAACCGACTACGAGCAGTACTTC.

Turning to this clonotype: Within a library made for alpha chains, this beta chain is off target, and its count is uninformative. The CDR3 is CASSLAYRPNTEAFF. CDR3 in DNA: TGTGCCAGCAGCTTAGCATACCGGCCGAACACTGAAGCTTTCTTT. This chain connects TRBV7-9 to TRBJ1-1; D is unresolved. The CDR3 spans 15 residues. The V gene lost 0 bases and the J gene lost 1 base, with 9 bases spanning the gap. Germline lookup yields CDR1 SEHNR and CDR2 FQNEAQ (reference sequence).

This clonotype has a handful of counts. Since it is a stray read in a library aimed at alpha chains, this beta chain has a size that is not meaningful. The chain uses TRBV5-8 and TRBJ2-4; D unclear. V lost 1 base, J lost 14 bases, and 10 bases lay in between. Germline CDR1 is SGHTS and CDR2 is YDEGEE. The CDR3 has 11 residues. The CDR3 sequence: CASSLFEYEYF. The DNA of the CDR3 is TGTGCCAGCAGCTTGTTCGAGTACGAGTACTTC.

This clonotype is medium-sized by share. This beta chain lies outside the target of a library built for alpha chains; its clone size means little. The chain employs TRBV7-2 and TRBJ2-3; D possibly corresponds to TRBD1 (6 bases). The V and J ends lost 1 base and 2 bases respectively, with 10 bases between them. Germline CDR1 and CDR2: SGHTA and FQGNSA. CDR3 length equals 15 residues. In DNA, the CDR3 is TGTGCCAGCAGCTTAGGGGGACACCACACAGATACGCAGTATTTT. Translation gives CASSLGGHHTDTQYF.

Concerning this clonotype itself: The DNA is omitted, as the CDR3 cannot be located on it reliably, and the CDR3 follows TCRdb's listing. This beta chain slipped into a library made for alpha chains as a stray read, so its size is not meaningful. V gene TRBV11-2 combines with J gene TRBJ2-7; TRBD1, as called in the table, went unchecked against the DNA. With termini counted, the CDR3 has 19 amino acids. Germline CDR1 reads SGHAT; CDR2 reads FQNNGV. The CDR3 region is CASRAGVGSSTSGRAAQYF.

Sample share makes this clonotype medium-sized. This beta chain came through as a stray read in a library set up for alpha chains, and its size says little. The chain links TRBV2 to TRBJ2-1; D possibly matches TRBD1 or TRBD2 (5 bases each). Per the germline V gene, CDR1 is SNHLY and CDR2 is FYNNEI. V lost 6 bases, J lost 8 bases, and 14 bases lay in between. CDR3 size: 13 residues. CDR3 region: CASSRREFDEQFF. For the CDR3, the DNA is TGTGCCAGCAGCCGCAGGGAGTTCGATGAGCAGTTCTTC.

A note on this clonotype: The size of this beta chain means little, since it is a stray read in a library made for alpha chains. V gene TRBV5-1 combines with J gene TRBJ2-5, with 8 positions matching TRBD2. Germline assignment: CDR1 SGHRS and CDR2 YFSETQ. CDR3 length equals 16 residues. J gave up 1 base and V 1 base, and 6 bases lay outside the gene matches. The DNA for the CDR3 is TGCGCCAGCAGCTTGTTTCTAGCGGGCTTCCAAGAGACCCAGTACTTC. Translating it yields CASSLFLAGFQETQYF.

In this sample, this clonotype turned up a few times. With the library built for alpha chains, this beta chain is off target and its frequency is not meaningful. The chain carries TRBV10-3 and TRBJ2-1; D remains unclear. The germline CDR1 and CDR2 sequences are ENHRY and SYGVKD. The CDR3 covers 15 residues. The germline V and J ends were trimmed by 0 bases and 8 bases, with 14 bases remaining between them. For the CDR3, the DNA is TGTGCCATCAGTGAGTCGATACCAGTGCTCTATGAGCAGTTCTTC. Translating it yields CAISESIPVLYEQFF.

Details on this clonotype: This beta chain lies outside the target of a library built for alpha chains; its clone size means little. This rearrangement joins TRBV6-6 to TRBJ2-7, with D perhaps given as TRBD1 or TRBD2 (5 bases each). The V gene's germline CDR1 is MNHNY and CDR2 SVGAGI (reference sequence). Deletions cut 0 bases from V and 2 bases from J, with 11 bases between. The CDR3 is 15 residues long. The CDR3 DNA follows: TGTGCCAGCAGTTACTCGTGGGGACCCCCCTACGAGCAGTACTTC. Translation: CASSYSWGPPYEQYF.

Within the sample, this clonotype is medium-sized. With the library built for alpha chains, this beta chain is off target and its frequency is not meaningful. The genes are TRBV6-2 or TRBV6-3 and TRBJ2-1; 13 bases fit TRBD2. This CDR3 has 15 residues. Germline CDR1 reads MNHEY; CDR2 reads SVGEGT. The trim removed 6 bases at V and 4 bases at J, leaving 3 bases unmatched. DNA for the CDR3: TGTGCCAGCAGGCCGGGACTAGCGGGGTACAATGAGCAGTTCTTC. It encodes CASRPGLAGYNEQFF.

A word on this clonotype: Because this beta chain is a stray read in a library intended to capture alpha chains, its abundance should not be given much weight. The genes are TRBV28 and TRBJ1-2, with 8 bases lining up with TRBD1. From germline, CDR1 is MDHEN and CDR2 SYDVKM. J was trimmed by 4 bases and V by 4 bases; bases with no gene match: 5. There are 14 residues in the CDR3. DNA of the CDR3: TGTGCCAGCAGTTCCACAGGGGGAGGCTATGGCTACACCTTC. Its translation: CASSSTGGGYGYTF.

Details on this clonotype: This beta chain represents an off-target read in a library built for alpha chains; its size is of limited meaning. This rearrangement joins TRBV19 to TRBJ2-3; D may be TRBD1 or TRBD2 (5 bases each). Germline V gives CDR1 LNHDA, CDR2 SQIVND (reference sequence). CDR3 length equals 15 residues. Between the trimmed V and J ends, which lost 4 bases and 3 bases, there was a span of 14 bases. CDR3 DNA sequence: TGTGCCAGTAGTACACGACGGGACGTGACAGATACGCAGTATTTT. This codes for CASSTRRDVTDTQYF.

Regarding this clonotype: This beta chain slipped into a library made for alpha chains as a stray read, so its size is not meaningful. The gene calls are TRBV7-8 and TRBJ2-5, with 11 bases identical to TRBD1. The CDR3 length is 14 residues. Germline-derived CDR1 and CDR2 are SGHVS and FQNEAQ. The trim removed 5 bases at V and 5 bases at J, leaving 4 bases unmatched. The CDR3 DNA reads as TGTGCCAGCAGCAGCCGGGACAGGGGGGAGACCCAGTACTTC. Its protein product is CASSSRDRGETQYF.

As for this clonotype: This beta chain is a stray read from a library made for alpha chains; its abundance is not meaningful. The chain recombines TRBV12-3 or TRBV12-4 with TRBJ2-7; TRBD1 agrees at 11 bases. Unmatched junction bases numbered 6, after V lost 2 bases and J lost 6 bases. The CDR3 loop spans 15 amino acids. CDR3 in DNA: TGTGCCAGCAGTTTAATGATGGGACAGGGGGGCGAGCAGTACTTC. Its protein is CASSLMMGQGGEQYF.

As for this clonotype: This beta chain is off target for a library built for alpha chains, so its abundance means little. The rearrangement uses TRBV9 and TRBJ2-7; D is unresolved. The CDR3 consists of 15 residues. Germline values: CDR1 SGDLS, CDR2 YYNGEE. The V end lost 2 bases, the J end lost 3 bases, and 15 bases lay between the germline ends. DNA of the CDR3: TGTGCCAGCAGCGTTACTCCTAAAACGATCTACGAGCAGTACTTC. Protein sequence: CASSVTPKTIYEQYF.

A word on this clonotype: The missing conserved phenylalanine or tryptophan at the end of this CDR3 makes a read error likely. This beta chain is a stray read from a library made for alpha chains; its abundance is not meaningful. V usage is TRBV7-2 and J usage is TRBJ2-5; 8 bases fit TRBD2. The CDR3 consists of 13 residues. V was clipped by 5 bases and J by 6 bases; unmatched bases: 5. Germline V gene lookup returns CDR1 SGHTA and CDR2 FQGNSA. CDR3 residues: CASSAGSGKTQYS. The CDR3 DNA is TGTGCCAGCAGCGCCGGTAGCGGGAAGACCCAGTACTCC.

About this clonotype: Because the library targeted alpha chains, this beta chain is an off-target read whose size means little. The chain has TRBV9 and TRBJ2-3; D is unresolved. This CDR3 has 11 residues. With 7 bases removed from V and 4 bases from J, the gap between germline ends came to 7 bases. CDR1 and CDR2 (germline): SGDLS, YYNGEE. The CDR3 sequence: CASGHADTQYF. Written as DNA, the CDR3 is TGTGCCAGCGGGCACGCAGATACGCAGTATTTT.